The 23 T cell receptor beta chains presented below share a single source sample, sequenced in a study of identical twins. One entry per CDR3 protein results from TCRdb running MiXCR on the 5' RACE reads. Of hundreds of thousands of distinct CDR3 sequences in the sample, around 8.6% were seen once. In addition, the sample was reused for a study of yellow fever vaccine responses in identical twins.

The sequencing sample was made of PBMCs. The receptors were gathered from a woman aged 18-29 years in good health.

Notes on this clonotype: A much larger clonotype is one base distant, so this may be a read error. The chain links TRBV3-1 to TRBJ2-7; 8 bases are a match to TRBD1. Germline values: CDR1 LGHDT, CDR2 YNNKEL (reference sequence). CDR3 length: 14 residues. The CDR3 coding sequence is TGTGCCAGCAGTCTGGACAGGGTCGTACACGAGCAGCACTTC. This codes for CASSLDRVVHEQHF.

This clonotype was seen more than once but under ten times. The chain is built from TRBV7-9 and TRBJ2-3, with 8 bases matching TRBD2. Per germline, CDR1 SEHNR and CDR2 FQNEAQ (reference sequence). J gave up 4 bases and V 3 bases, and 9 bases lay outside the gene matches. The CDR3 length is 16 residues. The CDR3 DNA reads as TGTGCCAGCAGCTTTGGACCCAGCGGGAGATCAGATACGCAGTATTTT. Translated: CASSFGPSGRSDTQYF.

This clonotype was picked up a small number of times. V gene TRBV7-2 combines with J gene TRBJ2-1; perhaps D is TRBD1 or TRBD2 (6 bases each). V dropped 5 bases and J dropped 4 bases, with 18 bases sitting between them. The CDR3 extends over 16 amino acids. Germline-derived CDR1 and CDR2 are SGHTA and FQGNSA. The CDR3 loop reads CASSRRGSGQYNEQFF. CDR3 in DNA: TGTGCCAGCAGCCGCCGGGGGAGCGGACAGTACAATGAGCAGTTCTTC.

This clonotype was counted ten times or more. The chain couples TRBV20-1 to TRBJ2-1, with 12 bases matching TRBD2. Germline V gene lookup returns CDR1 DFQATT and CDR2 SNEGSKA (reference sequence). V shed 5 bases and J 4 bases; nucleotides not matched to a gene: 3. This CDR3 contains 14 residues. The CDR3 nucleotides are TGCAGTGCTCCCGGACTAGCGGGGTACAATGAGCAGTTCTTC. Amino acid sequence: CSAPGLAGYNEQFF.

At least ten counts were recorded for this clonotype. The chain links TRBV5-1 to TRBJ2-3, with a possible D match to TRBD2 (6 bases). Germline CDR1 reads SGHRS; CDR2 reads YFSETQ. This CDR3 has 17 amino acids. The V gene lost 3 bases and the J gene lost 0 bases, with 17 bases spanning the gap. CDR3 protein: CASSWARLGKSTDTQYF. DNA of the CDR3: TGCGCCAGCAGCTGGGCCCGACTAGGGAAGAGCACAGATACGCAGTATTTT.

The gene calls are TRBV20-1 and TRBJ1-4; 9 nucleotides line up with TRBD1. Germline V gene sequence: CDR1 DFQATT, CDR2 SNEGSKA (reference sequence). This CDR3 spans 14 amino acids. The trim removed 5 bases at V and 8 bases at J, leaving 9 bases unmatched. The CDR3 reads CSAQNRGRGEKLFF. DNA for the CDR3: TGCAGTGCTCAGAACAGGGGGCGAGGCGAAAAACTGTTTTTT.

This clonotype was counted a few times. The rearrangement links TRBV7-2 to TRBJ2-1, with 7 bases lining up with TRBD2. Germline CDR1 is SGHTA and CDR2 is FQGNSA. The trim removed 3 bases at V and 10 bases at J, leaving 6 bases unmatched. CDR3 length equals 13 residues. For the CDR3, the DNA is TGTGCCAGCAGCTTCGGTGGGGGGGAGGAGCAGTTCTTC. Amino acid sequence: CASSFGGGEEQFF. Together with reference TRBV7-2 and TRBJ2-1, the CDR3 gives the full variable domain: GAGVSQSPSNKVTEKGKDVELRCDPISGHTALYWYRQSLGQGLEFLIYFQGNSAPDKSGLPSDRFSAERTGGSVSTLTIQRTQQEDSAVYLCASSFGGGEEQFFGPGTRLTVL.

This clonotype was seen a few times. The J gene is TRBJ2-2, the V gene TRBV9, with TRBD1 identical over 8 bases. V trimming: 4 bases; J trimming: 7 bases; junction bases outside the gene matches: 9. CDR3 length: 15 residues. Germline loops: CDR1 SGDLS, CDR2 YYNGEE. The CDR3 spells CASSPQGASGGELFF. Written as DNA, the CDR3 is TGTGCCAGCAGCCCTCAGGGGGCATCTGGCGGGGAGCTGTTTTTT.

This clonotype has only a few counts. The chain is built from TRBV7-2 and TRBJ1-1; 8 nucleotides line up with TRBD1. Germline V gene sequence: CDR1 SGHTA, CDR2 FQGNSA. This CDR3 contains 14 residues. The J segment lost 2 bases and the V segment lost 4 bases, leaving 3 bases of the junction unmatched. The CDR3 sequence is CASSSDRVNTEAFF. DNA for the CDR3: TGTGCCAGCAGCTCGGACAGGGTAAACACTGAAGCTTTCTTT.

This clonotype was observed at least ten times. V usage is TRBV6-1 and J usage is TRBJ2-2, with D uncertain. The V gene lost 6 bases and the J gene lost 2 bases, with 10 bases spanning the gap. The CDR3 sequence is 14 residues long. Germline V gene data show CDR1 as MNHNS and CDR2 as SASEGT. The CDR3 protein is CASRHQANTGELFF. The CDR3 DNA is TGTGCCAGCAGGCACCAAGCAAACACCGGGGAGCTGTTTTTT.

The table lists this clonotype with a few counts. This chain joins TRBV5-6 and TRBJ1-4; no clear D. Trimming cost V 0 bases and J 5 bases, with 5 bases left between them. The CDR3 consists of 13 residues. Per the germline V gene, CDR1 is SGHDT and CDR2 is YYEEEE. CDR3 loop: CASSLVGNEKLFF. DNA for the CDR3: TGTGCCAGCAGCTTGGTGGGAAATGAAAAACTGTTTTTT.

The gene calls are TRBV27 and TRBJ1-4; TRBD1 matches 9 bases. There are 15 residues in the CDR3. J lost 7 bases, V lost 3 bases, and 6 bases had no gene match. The V gene's germline CDR1 is MNHEY and CDR2 SMNVEV (reference sequence). CDR3 loop: CASSFGDREAEKLFF. The CDR3 DNA is TGTGCCAGCAGTTTTGGGGACAGGGAGGCTGAAAAACTGTTTTTT.

A few counts support this clonotype. The V call is TRBV4-3, the J call TRBJ2-3, with D hard to call. Trimming stripped 0 bases from V and 4 bases from J, with 8 bases between. This CDR3 comprises 14 residues. Looked up from germline, CDR1 is LGHNA and CDR2 is YSLEER. The CDR3 DNA reads TGCGCCAGCAGCCAAGAGAATATGCCAGATACGCAGTATTTT. Protein product: CASSQENMPDTQYF.

This clonotype was seen a few times. The chain couples TRBV5-1 to TRBJ1-1, with D hard to call. The V and J ends lost 4 bases and 5 bases respectively, with 15 bases between them. Germline V gene data show CDR1 as SGHRS and CDR2 as YFSETQ. The CDR3 loop spans 14 amino acids. The CDR3 DNA sequence: TGCGCCAGCAGCCCCCTAACCGGGCGAACTGAAGCTTTCTTT. Amino acids: CASSPLTGRTEAFF.

This clonotype was seen many times. The chain uses TRBV4-3 and TRBJ2-1; 10 bases are shared with TRBD2. Germline assignment: CDR1 LGHNA and CDR2 YSLEER. This CDR3 region has 17 residues. J lost 0 bases, V lost 1 base, and 3 bases had no gene match. For the CDR3, the DNA is TGCGCCAGCAGCCAAGGGACTAGCGGTAGCTCCTACAATGAGCAGTTCTTC. Its translation: CASSQGTSGSSYNEQFF.

The chain couples TRBV6-4 to TRBJ1-5; D gene ambiguous. The CDR3 is made up of 14 amino acids. Trimming removed 2 bases at V and 0 bases at J, with 5 bases between. The germline CDR1 and CDR2 sequences are MRHNA and SNTAGT. CDR3 region: CASSDVYSNQPQHF. The DNA for the CDR3 is TGTGCCAGCAGTGACGTTTATAGCAATCAGCCCCAGCATTTT.

The V and J genes are TRBV5-1 and TRBJ2-5; maybe TRBD2 (5 bases). Per the germline V gene, CDR1 is SGHRS and CDR2 is YFSETQ. Trimming removed 3 bases at V and 1 base at J, with 10 bases between. The CDR3 contains 14 residues. CDR3 nucleotide sequence: TGCGCCAGCAGCTGGGAGAATCCCCAAGAGACCCAGTACTTC. It translates to CASSWENPQETQYF.

This clonotype was found many times. The chain uses TRBV28 and TRBJ2-7; 9 bases fit TRBD1. Germline assignment: CDR1 MDHEN and CDR2 SYDVKM. Trimming at V came to 4 bases and at J to 4 bases, leaving 5 bases not matched to a gene. The CDR3 is made up of 14 amino acids. CDR3 residues: CASSWDRDHYEQYF. CDR3 coding DNA: TGTGCCAGCAGTTGGGACAGGGACCATTACGAGCAGTACTTC.

This clonotype was picked up a small number of times. The V call is TRBV29-1, the J call TRBJ2-3; 11 nucleotides align to TRBD1. The CDR3 runs to 15 residues. The ends lost 7 bases at V and 0 bases at J; junction bases unmatched: 6. The germline V gene encodes CDR1 SQVTM and CDR2 ANQGSEA. CDR3 sequence reads: CSGGTGGASTDTQYF. CDR3 coding DNA: TGCAGCGGGGGGACAGGGGGAGCTAGCACAGATACGCAGTATTTT.

This clonotype was recorded a few times. The chain has TRBV27 and TRBJ2-7; tentative D call: TRBD2 (7 bases). This CDR3 has 14 amino acids. Per germline, CDR1 MNHEY and CDR2 SMNVEV (reference sequence). Trimming shortened V by 9 bases and J by 5 bases, and 20 bases separated the two germline ends. The CDR3 coding sequence is TGTGCCAGTCATCGAGGGGGGGGGCCACACGAGCAGTACTTC. It encodes CASHRGGGPHEQYF.

CDR3 DNA: TGTGCCAGCAGTTCCCTACGCCAGACGGACGAGCAGTACTTC. Encoded protein: CASSSLRQTDEQYF. The gene calls are TRBV6-2 or TRBV6-3 and TRBJ2-7; D not certain. Trimming removed 4 bases from V and 5 bases from J, with 15 bases in between. The CDR3 loop spans 14 amino acids. Germline V gives CDR1 MNHEY, CDR2 SVGEGT.

The chain is built from TRBV9 and TRBJ2-2; the D gene could be TRBD1 or TRBD2 (5 bases each). This CDR3 is built from 24 residues. V lost 0 bases to trimming and J lost 2 bases, with 35 bases between them. From germline, CDR1 is SGDLS and CDR2 YYNGEE. The CDR3: CASSVERVWCVRLRGAPNTGELFF. CDR3 coding DNA: TGTGCCAGCAGCGTAGAAAGAGTGTGGTGCGTTCGTTTACGAGGGGCGCCTAACACCGGGGAGCTGTTTTTT.

In this sample, this clonotype turned up many times. The chain joins TRBV15 to TRBJ2-1; D is unclear. CDR1 and CDR2 from the germline V gene are LNHNV and YYDKDF (reference sequence). The CDR3 length is 13 residues. Trimming removed 1 base from V and 7 bases from J, with 8 bases in between. CDR3 nucleotides: TGTGCCACCAGCAGAGGCCTTCGGAATGAGCAGTTCTTC. Amino acid sequence: CATSRGLRNEQFF.